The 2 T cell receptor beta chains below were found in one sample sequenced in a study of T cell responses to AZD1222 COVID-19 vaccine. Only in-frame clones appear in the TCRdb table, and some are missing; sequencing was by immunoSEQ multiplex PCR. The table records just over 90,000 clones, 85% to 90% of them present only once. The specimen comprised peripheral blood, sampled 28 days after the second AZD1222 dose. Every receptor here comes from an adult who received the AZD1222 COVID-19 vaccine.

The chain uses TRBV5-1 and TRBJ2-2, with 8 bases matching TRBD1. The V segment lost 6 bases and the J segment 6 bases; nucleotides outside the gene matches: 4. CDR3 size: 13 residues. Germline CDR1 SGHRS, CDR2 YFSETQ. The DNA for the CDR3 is TGCGCCAGCACGGACAGGGCCCCCGGGGAGCTGTTTTTT. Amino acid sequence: CASTDRAPGELFF.

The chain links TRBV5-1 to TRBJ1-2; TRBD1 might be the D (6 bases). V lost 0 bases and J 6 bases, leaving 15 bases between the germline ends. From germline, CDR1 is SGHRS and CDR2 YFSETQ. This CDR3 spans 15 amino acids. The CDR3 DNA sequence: TGCGCCAGCAGCTTGGTGTCAGGGGAAGATCATGGCTACACCTTC. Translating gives CASSLVSGEDHGYTF.